The present TCR beta chain was sequenced within a study of blood T cell repertoires in COVID-19. Germline V lookup: CDR1 LGHNA, CDR2 YNFKEQ. The CDR3 has 15 amino acids. The V gene lost 0 bases and the J gene lost 7 bases, with 15 bases spanning the gap. Libraries were prepared by immunoSEQ multiplex PCR; TCRdb keeps only in-frame clonotypes and omits some of them. The sample lists a few hundred thousand clones, roughly 91% occurring once. This clonotype was obtained from a woman aged 30 to 39 who had recovered from COVID-19. The sample taken for sequencing was PBMCs or T cells enriched from blood (not recorded which). The chain employs TRBV4-2 and TRBJ1-2, with a weak D call TRBD1 (6 bases). In DNA, the CDR3 is TGTGCCAGCAGCCAAGATAAAGCCAGAGGGGGTGGCTACACCTTC. This encodes CASSQDKARGGGYTF.